These T cell receptor beta chains were read from a single sample in a study of tumor-infiltrating lymphocytes in primary liver carcinoma. Via MiXCR, TCRdb re-called the multiplex PCR reads, giving one row per CDR3 protein. Among just over 300,000 distinct CDR3 sequences listed, nearly 60% were seen once. Material: peripheral blood. All receptors derive from a woman in her 30s with primary liver carcinoma and hepatitis B virus infection. Each CDR3 is given without its conserved first and last residue.

TRBV29-1,GVRDSYNEQF
TRBV6-5,ASRDGPETQY
TRBV6-1,ASSGGQALHEELF
TRBV4-1,ASSPGPGPDYEQY
TRBV12-3/TRBV12-4,ASSLAVQGPYEQY
TRBV6-5,ASSYRGGLAGLAYERY
TRBV4-1,ASSPTSGRVYNQY
TRBV7-9,ASSLYSGTGELF
TRBV4-2,ASSQDPRGRNHSYEQY
TRBV13,ASSLARRDSSYEQY
TRBV5-1,ASSPAGILNTEAF
TRBV4-3,TSCQDNGASTQY
TRBV28,ASVTSNQPQH
TRBV11-2,ACSLYFLGETQY
TRBV11-1,ANSARRPLNTEAF
TRBV6-6,ASRRGTGHGETQY
TRBV11-2,TSSRNSGGVGVDTQY
TRBV30,AWSSGTSGANVLT
TRBV4-1,ASRRDEGLNEQY
TRBV11-3,ASSSGNVDRPLAKNIRY
TRBV28,ASIYDARETQY
TRBV29-1,SANGGLGPNEQF
TRBV12-3/TRBV12-4,ASSPWDMGHEQY
TRBV14,ASSHRTGTDLYEQY
TRBV12-3/TRBV12-4,ASNVTGDQPQH
TRBV29-1,SVLLLGLAGAVSTDTQY
TRBV6-5,ASSLYSGETQY
TRBV7-9,ASMIEGGDERY
TRBV6-5,ASSRPLAGGPNEQF
TRBV29-1,SVGTGTRLGEQY
TRBV28,ASTPDGLETQY
TRBV7-8,ASLAEGGISREQY
TRBV28,ASSLTGRAPERGYT
TRBV7-9,ASSFLDVPDTQY
TRBV11-2,ASSLLTETQY
TRBV4-1,ASSQGSTSARYNEQF
TRBV11-2,ASSSGTRVITGELF
TRBV11-2,VSSYEGYTDTQY
TRBV6-5,ASSHCTSGSCTDTQY
TRBV7-8,ASSMTGSRSTGELF
TRBV11-2,ANSNRQGGSYEQY
TRBV7-9,ASSSPRTNEKLF
TRBV11-2,ASSLGERYYEQY
TRBV28,ASSPLETVGPQH
TRBV30,AWSLERGWGQF
TRBV5-1,ASSLGARYNEQF
TRBV29-1,SVAAGSVTDTQY
TRBV12-3/TRBV12-4,AGSPGLVANEQF
TRBV7-9,ASSWDRGLYEQY
TRBV6-2/TRBV6-3,ASKELYGRRNSGSEY
TRBV25-1,ASSESRDRVLSQETQY
TRBV6-2/TRBV6-3,VSGYGDLF
TRBV4-3,ASSPTWGGSDEQF
TRBV11-2,ASGLDSGIYPTDTQY
TRBV30,AWSISHSGNTIY
TRBV10-3,AISESLSWASDTQY
TRBV12-3/TRBV12-4,ASQGEGVLDEQF
TRBV29-1,GARQAGIYEQY